This TCR beta chain was captured in a study of blood T cell repertoires in COVID-19 (dated by TCRdb to between 2020 and 2021). As for the study more broadly: Samples from collaborators originated in the United States, Italy and Spain and spanned both the acute and convalescent phases of COVID-19. The prospective study material was composed of cDNA or gDNA derived from T cells, B-cell-depleted T cells, or PBMCs. The dataset comprised deeply sampled blood TCRbeta repertoires from subjects exposed to, actively infected with, or recovered from COVID-19. A freely available public database, intended as a resource for researchers studying the immune response to SARS-CoV-2, is where the repertoires were released. The samples were drawn from two sources: the first 160 participants of the ongoing ImmuneRACE study, and 1,000 to 1,500 subjects contributed by 6 global collaborators. The sample metadata nearly always contained a de-identified subject ID, COVID-19 status, age in years and sex. Where HLA class I and class II types were available, the types were taken from metadata supplied by the sample provider, not from assay-based typing.

Participants in the prospective study were enrolled through a virtual design, were aged about 18 to 100 years, and lived in approximately 25 United States geographic areas. In the prospective study, participants were assigned to cohorts based on the clinical history participants reported in a screening survey and a study questionnaire. Mobile phlebotomists in the prospective study collected whole blood, serum and a nasopharyngeal or oropharyngeal swab from every participant. Participants in the prospective study had the option to provide additional blood draws and questionnaires over an approximately 2-month period. Blood samples from the prospective study were shipped frozen or at room temperature prior to DNA extraction. CDR1 and CDR2 were assigned from the germline V gene as MNHEY and SVGEGT. Including the terminal cysteine and phenylalanine, the CDR3 comprises 15 residues. Of the read, only the CDR3 DNA is kept; its 45 bases are in frame from base 1. At the junction V is shortened by 2 bases and J by 4 bases; bases outside the gene matches: 5.

TCRbeta CDR3 regions were amplified from genomic DNA using the immunoSEQ Assay, a bias-controlled multiplex PCR. Under the source paper's analysis protocol: The number of nucleated cells in each sample was estimated from the amplification of reference gene primers within the assay. To quantify the absolute abundance of each unique TCRbeta CDR3 rearrangement, sequence reads were collapsed and filtered. For each sample, productive Simpson clonality was calculated by taking the square root of Simpson's diversity index across productive rearrangements. TCRdb mirrors the immuneACCESS table, restricted to in-frame sequences. Some clones are absent from its copies; in checked studies, under half trace to an unresolved V gene, and the reason for the others is unknown. V and J calls and clone size are as listed in that table; D and trimming were resolved from the DNA. In this sample the table shows roughly 250,000 clones, 87% of which occur a single time. The ten top clones hold just over 2.5% of the sample.

Summary of the overall study and its limitations: How much clinical and demographic metadata was included differed by source and by participant, and the metadata was provided uncurated.

To note about this clone: Which antigen it targets is not known. No qualities accompany the bases; no much larger clone lies one base away.

The TCR sequence derives from a woman aged 25 to 45 with acute COVID-19. What was sequenced was PBMCs or T cells enriched from blood (not recorded which). This chain is built from TRBV6-2 or TRBV6-3 and TRBJ2-3, with 8 bases aligning to TRBD2. In nucleotide form, the sequence is TGTGCCAGCAGTTACCGGCGGGGGGAGGCAGATACGCAGTATTTT. Translated, it gives CASSYRRGEADTQYF.